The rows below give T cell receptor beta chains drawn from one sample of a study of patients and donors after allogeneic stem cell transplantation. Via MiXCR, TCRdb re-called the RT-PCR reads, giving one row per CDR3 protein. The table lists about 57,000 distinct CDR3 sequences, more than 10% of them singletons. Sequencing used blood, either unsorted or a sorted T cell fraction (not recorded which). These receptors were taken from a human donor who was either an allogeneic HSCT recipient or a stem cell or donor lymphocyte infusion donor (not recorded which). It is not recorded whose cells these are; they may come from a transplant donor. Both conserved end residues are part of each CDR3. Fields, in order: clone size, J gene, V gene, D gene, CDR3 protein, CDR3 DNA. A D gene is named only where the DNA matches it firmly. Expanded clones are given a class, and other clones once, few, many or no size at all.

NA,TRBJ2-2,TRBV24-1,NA,CATSEDGPTTGELFF,TGTGCCACCAGTGAGGACGGGCCGACCACCGGGGAGCTGTTTTTT
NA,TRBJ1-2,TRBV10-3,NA,CAISALTGQGYTF,TGTGCCATCAGTGCTCTTACAGGGCAAGGCTACACCTTC
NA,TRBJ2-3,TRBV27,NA,CASRPSTDTQYF,TGTGCCAGCAGGCCTAGCACAGATACGCAGTATTTT
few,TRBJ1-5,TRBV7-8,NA,CASSLLGVGNQPQHF,TGTGCCAGCAGCTTACTCGGGGTGGGGAATCAGCCCCAGCATTTT
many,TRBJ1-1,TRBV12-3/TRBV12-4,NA,CASSLGEGEAFF,TGTGCCAGCAGTTTAGGGGAAGGTGAAGCTTTCTTT
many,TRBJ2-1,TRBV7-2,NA,CASSLVDEQFF,TGTGCCAGCAGCTTAGTTGATGAGCAGTTCTTC
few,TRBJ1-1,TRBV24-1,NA,CASRGRSTEAFF,TGTGCCAGCAGGGGTCGGAGCACTGAAGCTTTCTTT
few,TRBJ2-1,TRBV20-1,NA,CSAPRLVGGHNEQFF,TGCAGTGCTCCCCGACTAGTAGGGGGGCACAATGAGCAGTTCTTC
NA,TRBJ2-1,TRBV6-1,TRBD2,CASSESELAGVSGSSFF,TGTGCCAGCAGTGAATCTGAACTAGCGGGAGTTTCCGGGAGCAGCTTCTTC
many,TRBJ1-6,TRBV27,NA,CASMGRANRPLHF,TGTGCCAGCATGGGGAGGGCGAACCGACCCCTCCACTTT
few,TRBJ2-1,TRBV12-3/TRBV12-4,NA,CASSLIAYEQFF,TGTGCCAGCAGTTTGATCGCGTATGAGCAGTTCTTC
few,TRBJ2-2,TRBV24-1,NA,CATPALNTGELFF,TGTGCCACCCCTGCGCTTAACACCGGGGAGCTGTTTTTT
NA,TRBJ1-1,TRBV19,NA,CASSIDPIGGHLNTEAFF,TGTGCCAGTAGTATAGATCCCATCGGCGGTCACTTGAACACTGAAGCTTTCTTT
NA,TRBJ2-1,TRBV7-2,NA,CATGGGPYNEQFF,TGTGCCACGGGTGGGGGACCGTACAATGAGCAGTTCTTC
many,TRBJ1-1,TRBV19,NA,CASSISRRNTEAFF,TGTGCCAGTAGTATTAGTCGACGGAACACTGAAGCTTTCTTT
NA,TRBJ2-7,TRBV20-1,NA,CSARGVDSSYEQYF,TGCAGTGCTAGAGGAGTGGACAGCTCCTACGAGCAGTACTTC
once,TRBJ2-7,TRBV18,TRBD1,CASSPQNRGVVEQYF,TGTGCCAGCTCACCACAGAACAGGGGCGTCGTCGAGCAGTACTTC
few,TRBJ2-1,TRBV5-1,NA,CASSVVGGSYNEQFF,TGCGCCAGCAGCGTCGTCGGGGGCTCCTACAATGAGCAGTTCTTC
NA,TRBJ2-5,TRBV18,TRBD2,CASSPLAGGGETQYF,TGTGCCAGCTCACCCTTGGCGGGAGGAGGAGAGACCCAGTACTTC
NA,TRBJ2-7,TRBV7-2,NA,CASSLGDQNYEQYF,TGTGCCAGCAGCTTAGGGGACCAGAACTACGAGCAGTACTTC
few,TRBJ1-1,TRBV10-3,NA,CAIMGGGGTEAFF,TGTGCCATCATGGGGGGGGGTGGCACTGAAGCTTTCTTT
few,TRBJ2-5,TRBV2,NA,CASSVETQYF,TGTGCCAGCAGTGTTGAGACCCAGTACTTC
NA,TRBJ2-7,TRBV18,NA,CASSPPTGSYEQYF,TGTGCCAGCTCACCACCAACAGGGTCCTACGAGCAGTACTTC
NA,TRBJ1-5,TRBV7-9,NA,CASSLSAGRNQPQHF,TGTGCCAGCAGCCTCAGCGCAGGGAGGAATCAGCCCCAGCATTTT
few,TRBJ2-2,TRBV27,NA,CASSFGTMNTGELFF,TGTGCCAGCAGTTTTGGGACCATGAACACCGGGGAGCTGTTTTTT
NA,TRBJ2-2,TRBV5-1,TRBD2,CASSLGASLLAGGHTGELFF,TGCGCCAGCAGCTTGGGAGCCTCCCTTCTAGCGGGAGGCCACACCGGGGAGCTGTTTTTT
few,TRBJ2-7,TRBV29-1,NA,CSVAGTLTYEQYF,TGCAGCGTTGCCGGGACACTGACCTACGAGCAGTACTTC
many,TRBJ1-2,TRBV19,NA,CASSKAIVASTYGYTF,TGTGCCAGTAGTAAGGCCATTGTAGCTTCGACCTATGGCTACACCTTC
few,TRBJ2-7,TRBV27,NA,CASSRGAGYEQYF,TGTGCCAGCAGTCGAGGGGCAGGGTACGAGCAGTACTTC
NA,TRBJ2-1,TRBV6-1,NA,CASSRKVADISYNEQFF,TGTGCCAGCTCTCGGAAGGTGGCTGACATCTCCTACAATGAGCAGTTCTTC
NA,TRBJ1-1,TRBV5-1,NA,CASSQVWGADTEAFF,TGCGCCAGCAGCCAGGTTTGGGGGGCGGACACTGAAGCTTTCTTT
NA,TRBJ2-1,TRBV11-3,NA,CASSLSLDEQFF,TGTGCCAGCAGCTTGTCCCTCGATGAGCAGTTCTTC
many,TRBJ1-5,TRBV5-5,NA,CASSLLWDQPQHF,TGTGCCAGCAGCCTACTTTGGGATCAGCCCCAGCATTTT
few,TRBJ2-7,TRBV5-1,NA,CASSLDPRAFEQYF,TGCGCCAGCAGCTTGGACCCGAGAGCGTTCGAGCAGTACTTC
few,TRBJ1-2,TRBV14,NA,CASSRFSYGYTF,TGTGCCAGCAGCCGGTTCAGCTATGGCTACACCTTC
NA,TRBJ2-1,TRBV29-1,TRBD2,CSVEPAGVPYNEQFF,TGCAGCGTCGAACCAGCGGGAGTCCCCTACAATGAGCAGTTCTTC
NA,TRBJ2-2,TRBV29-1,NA,CSVERGPGTGELFF,TGCAGCGTTGAACGGGGGCCAGGCACCGGGGAGCTGTTTTTT
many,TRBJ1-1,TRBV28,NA,CASSPLGTETTEAFF,TGTGCCAGCAGCCCCCTTGGGACCGAAACCACTGAAGCTTTCTTT
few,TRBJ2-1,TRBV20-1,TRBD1,CSAKRNRGRDNEQFF,TGCAGTGCCAAACGAAACAGGGGGCGCGACAATGAGCAGTTCTTC